These 7 T cell receptor beta chains came from one sample sequenced in a study of blood T cell repertoires in COVID-19. TCRdb keeps only in-frame clones here, not all; method: immunoSEQ multiplex PCR. The table has tens of thousands of clones, less than 95% seen once. Sequencing was carried out using peripheral blood. The receptors shown here come from a man in his 70s with acute or convalescent COVID-19.

The V and J genes are TRBV20-1 and TRBJ2-7; 15 bases are a match to TRBD2. Germline V gives CDR1 DFQATT, CDR2 SNEGSKA (reference sequence). The CDR3 is made up of 19 amino acids. The V and J ends lost 3 bases and 4 bases, in that order; junction bases with no gene match: 16. CDR3: CSASSPRGLAGGPIYEQYF. The CDR3 nucleotides read TGCAGTGCTAGTAGTCCCCGGGGACTAGCGGGGGGCCCAATTTACGAGCAGTACTTC.

The chain recombines TRBV2 with TRBJ2-7; no definite D call. Trimming took 3 bases from V and 2 from J, leaving 5 bases between them. Germline-derived CDR1 and CDR2 are SNHLY and FYNNEI. The CDR3 is 12 residues long. CDR3 region: CASSDLAYEQYF. Here the CDR3 DNA reads TGTGCCAGCAGTGATTTAGCCTACGAGCAGTACTTC.

The V call is TRBV7-2, the J call TRBJ1-5; D perhaps matches TRBD1 (6 bases). The length of the CDR3 is 17 residues. Looked up from germline, CDR1 is SGHTA and CDR2 is FQGNSA. Trimming left V 1 base short and J 6 bases short, with 19 bases between. Here the CDR3 reads CASSLDGGGANAQPQHF. The CDR3 DNA reads as TGTGCCAGCAGCTTAGACGGCGGGGGCGCGAACGCTCAGCCCCAGCATTTT.

The rearrangement uses TRBV6-5 and TRBJ1-1; tentative D call: TRBD1 (6 bases). Germline values: CDR1 MNHEY, CDR2 SVGAGI. V lost 0 bases, J lost 10 bases, and 15 bases lay in between. The CDR3 sequence is 14 residues long. The CDR3 here is CASSYSSGGKGAFF. The CDR3 region has the DNA TGTGCCAGCAGTTACTCGAGTGGGGGCAAGGGAGCTTTCTTT.

In DNA, the CDR3 is TGTGCCAGCAGTGCTGTCGCAGGGATAAGAAGCAATCAGCCCCAGCATTTT. Translation gives CASSAVAGIRSNQPQHF. V gene TRBV6-1 combines with J gene TRBJ1-5; D might be TRBD1 (5 bases). The CDR3 is made up of 17 amino acids. V lost 4 bases and J lost 1, with 17 bases in between. Germline assignment: CDR1 MNHNS and CDR2 SASEGT.

V gene TRBV6-5 combines with J gene TRBJ1-2; TRBD1 matches 7 bases. Trimming removed 4 bases from V and 3 bases from J; junction bases left unmatched: 5. The CDR3 totals 14 residues. Germline V gene lookup returns CDR1 MNHEY and CDR2 SVGAGI. In DNA form, the CDR3 reads TGTGCCAGCAGTTTGGGACAGCTGGACTATGGCTACACCTTC. This gives the protein CASSLGQLDYGYTF.

This chain links TRBV7-2 with TRBJ2-7; no reliable D call. The germline V and J ends were trimmed by 4 bases and 7 bases, with 14 bases remaining between them. The germline gives CDR1 SGHTA, CDR2 FQGNSA. The CDR3 covers 13 residues. Written as DNA, the CDR3 is TGTGCCAGCAGCTCGGGTCAGCTTCGGGAGCAGTACTTC. Amino acids: CASSSGQLREQYF.